The rows below give T cell receptor beta chains drawn from one sample of a study of radiotherapy plus CTLA-4 blockade in lung cancer. The table came from immunoSEQ multiplex PCR; TCRdb's copy has only in-frame clones and leaves some out. This table holds fewer than 70,000 clones, roughly 78% found once. Sequencing used peripheral blood, obtained from a patient treated with radiotherapy plus ipilimumab. These receptors all stem from a human donor with non-small cell lung cancer who had a complete response to radiotherapy plus ipilimumab. CDR3s include the opening cysteine and the closing phenylalanine or tryptophan. Fields, in order: clone size, J gene, V gene, D gene, CDR3 DNA, CDR3 protein. The D gene is left open where the match is weak. Clone size is not always given. Where it is, it says once, few, many or a class for expanded clones.

clone size: few; J gene: TRBJ1-3; V gene: TRBV7-2; D gene: -; CDR3 DNA: TGTGCCAGCAGCTTACAGGCAGACGGCTCTGGAAACACCATATATTTT; CDR3 protein: CASSLQADGSGNTIYF
clone size: few; J gene: TRBJ1-2; V gene: TRBV4-3; D gene: TRBD1; CDR3 DNA: TGCGCCAGCAGCCAAGTTGGGACAGGAAACGTTAACTATGGCTACACCTTC; CDR3 protein: CASSQVGTGNVNYGYTF
clone size: -; J gene: TRBJ2-5; V gene: TRBV11-2; D gene: -; CDR3 DNA: TGTGCCAGCAGCTTAGAAAGGGGTCAAGAGACCCAGTACTTC; CDR3 protein: CASSLERGQETQYF
clone size: -; J gene: TRBJ2-3; V gene: TRBV4-3; D gene: -; CDR3 DNA: TGCGCCAGCAGCCAACTTCCCGGGGGTATAGATACGCAGTATTTT; CDR3 protein: CASSQLPGGIDTQYF
clone size: -; J gene: TRBJ1-1; V gene: TRBV6-4; D gene: TRBD1; CDR3 DNA: TGTGCCAGCAGCAACCAGGGGGGAGACACTGAAGCTTTCTTT; CDR3 protein: CASSNQGGDTEAFF
clone size: -; J gene: TRBJ1-5; V gene: TRBV6-1; D gene: -; CDR3 DNA: TGTGCCAGCAGCAGGGGACCAGGGACTAATCAGCCCCAGCATTTT; CDR3 protein: CASSRGPGTNQPQHF
clone size: once; J gene: TRBJ2-5; V gene: TRBV7-9; D gene: TRBD2; CDR3 DNA: TGTGCCAGCAGCTTAGAACTAGCGGTTAAAGAGACCCAGTACTTC; CDR3 protein: CASSLELAVKETQYF
clone size: -; J gene: TRBJ1-1; V gene: TRBV27; D gene: -; CDR3 DNA: TGTGCCAGCAGTACGAGCTGGGGGACTGAAGCTTTCTTT; CDR3 protein: CASSTSWGTEAFF
clone size: -; J gene: TRBJ2-7; V gene: TRBV4-3; D gene: TRBD1; CDR3 DNA: TGCGCCAGCAGCCGTACACTCCTGGACAGGGCCTGGTACGAGCAGTACTTC; CDR3 protein: CASSRTLLDRAWYEQYF
clone size: -; J gene: TRBJ1-1; V gene: TRBV28; D gene: -; CDR3 DNA: TGTGCCAGCAGTTCCTACCCACAGGGACGGGATGAAGCTTTCTTT; CDR3 protein: CASSSYPQGRDEAFF
clone size: few; J gene: TRBJ1-4; V gene: TRBV30; D gene: -; CDR3 DNA: TGTGCCTGGGGACGGATTAATGAAAAACTGTTTTTT; CDR3 protein: CAWGRINEKLFF
clone size: -; J gene: TRBJ1-5; V gene: TRBV4-3; D gene: -; CDR3 DNA: TGCGCCAGCAGCCAAGACAGGGGCAGGAATCAGCCCCAGCATTTT; CDR3 protein: CASSQDRGRNQPQHF
clone size: -; J gene: TRBJ1-5; V gene: TRBV5-5; D gene: -; CDR3 DNA: TGTGCCAGCAGCTTGGACAGGGTGGGGAATCAGCCCCAGCATTTT; CDR3 protein: CASSLDRVGNQPQHF
clone size: -; J gene: TRBJ1-3; V gene: TRBV7-9; D gene: -; CDR3 DNA: TGTGCCAGCAGATCCTCTGGGAATGCTGGAAACACCATATATTTT; CDR3 protein: CASRSSGNAGNTIYF
clone size: -; J gene: TRBJ2-1; V gene: TRBV19; D gene: -; CDR3 DNA: TGTGCCAGTAGGGCGCGAGAACCGGTAAATGAGCAGTTCTTC; CDR3 protein: CASRAREPVNEQFF
clone size: -; J gene: TRBJ2-7; V gene: TRBV7-8; D gene: -; CDR3 DNA: TGTGCCAGCAGCTTATGGAAGGGAATAAAGTACGAGCAGTACTTC; CDR3 protein: CASSLWKGIKYEQYF
clone size: once; J gene: TRBJ2-7; V gene: TRBV19; D gene: -; CDR3 DNA: TGTGCCATCCGGCGGAATAATTTGGTGGTAATCTACGAGCAGTACTTC; CDR3 protein: CAIRRNNLVVIYEQYF
clone size: -; J gene: TRBJ1-2; V gene: TRBV19; D gene: TRBD1; CDR3 DNA: TGTGCCAGTAGTATAAGGACAGGATCTAACTATGGCTACACCTTC; CDR3 protein: CASSIRTGSNYGYTF
clone size: -; J gene: TRBJ2-5; V gene: TRBV7-2; D gene: TRBD2; CDR3 DNA: TGTGCCAGCAGCTTAACTAGCGGGGGGGCCCAAGAGACCCAGTACTTC; CDR3 protein: CASSLTSGGAQETQYF
clone size: -; J gene: TRBJ2-5; V gene: TRBV5-4; D gene: TRBD1; CDR3 DNA: TGTGCCAGCAGCCGCCGGGACAGGGGGTCTTTTGAGACCCAGTACTTC; CDR3 protein: CASSRRDRGSFETQYF
clone size: -; J gene: TRBJ2-1; V gene: TRBV4-1; D gene: -; CDR3 DNA: TGCGCCAGCAGCCAAGAAGCAGGGGCAAATTCCTACAATGAGCAGTTCTTC; CDR3 protein: CASSQEAGANSYNEQFF
clone size: -; J gene: TRBJ1-5; V gene: TRBV18; D gene: -; CDR3 DNA: TGTGCCAGCTCACCTGGACGATTACAGGGAACTCAGCCCCAGCATTTT; CDR3 protein: CASSPGRLQGTQPQHF
clone size: -; J gene: TRBJ2-5; V gene: TRBV5-4; D gene: TRBD1; CDR3 DNA: TGTGCCAGCAGCGGTTACAGGGGTGAGACCCAGTACTTC; CDR3 protein: CASSGYRGETQYF
clone size: few; J gene: TRBJ2-1; V gene: TRBV7-9; D gene: -; CDR3 DNA: TGTGCCAGCATTCCCGTGGGGAGCGATGAGCAGTTCTTC; CDR3 protein: CASIPVGSDEQFF
clone size: few; J gene: TRBJ1-3; V gene: TRBV5-1; D gene: TRBD1; CDR3 DNA: TGCGCCAGCAGCTCGGAGGGGACAGAGAGAAACACCATATATTTT; CDR3 protein: CASSSEGTERNTIYF
clone size: -; J gene: TRBJ1-3; V gene: TRBV30; D gene: -; CDR3 DNA: TGTGCCTGGATGGAAAAGAGCTCTGGAAACACCATATATTTT; CDR3 protein: CAWMEKSSGNTIYF
clone size: -; J gene: TRBJ2-5; V gene: TRBV7-6; D gene: -; CDR3 DNA: TGTGCCAGCAGCTTAGCGGGGGGGGCGCAAGGCCAGTACTTC; CDR3 protein: CASSLAGGAQGQYF
clone size: few; J gene: TRBJ1-5; V gene: TRBV6-1; D gene: -; CDR3 DNA: TGTGCCAGCAGTGACCCCCTTCTTCAGGTCGGGCAGCCCCAGCATTTT; CDR3 protein: CASSDPLLQVGQPQHF
clone size: -; J gene: TRBJ2-1; V gene: TRBV9; D gene: -; CDR3 DNA: TGTGCCAGCAGCGTAGGGGGGACCTCCTACAATGAGCAGTTCTTC; CDR3 protein: CASSVGGTSYNEQFF
clone size: -; J gene: TRBJ1-1; V gene: TRBV11-2; D gene: -; CDR3 DNA: TGTGCCAGCAGCTTGGGGGGGGCCGAAACTGAAGCTTTCTTT; CDR3 protein: CASSLGGAETEAFF
clone size: once; J gene: TRBJ2-3; V gene: TRBV5-1; D gene: -; CDR3 DNA: TGCGCCAGCAGCGCTTCCGGGACAAATCAAGGAGATACGCAGTATTTT; CDR3 protein: CASSASGTNQGDTQYF
clone size: -; J gene: TRBJ2-6; V gene: TRBV4-3; D gene: TRBD2; CDR3 DNA: TGCGCCAGCAGCCAAGACCGGGGGGCTGGGGCCAACGTCCTGACTTTC; CDR3 protein: CASSQDRGAGANVLTF
clone size: -; J gene: TRBJ1-2; V gene: TRBV5-1; D gene: TRBD1; CDR3 DNA: TGCGCCAGCAGCTCCCTTGGTACAGGGGGGATTGAAGGCCGCTACACCTTC; CDR3 protein: CASSSLGTGGIEGRYTF
clone size: once; J gene: TRBJ1-5; V gene: TRBV18; D gene: TRBD1; CDR3 DNA: TGTGCCAGCTCTCCTGACAGGGAGGATCAGCCCCAGCATTTT; CDR3 protein: CASSPDREDQPQHF
clone size: -; J gene: TRBJ2-5; V gene: TRBV7-2; D gene: -; CDR3 DNA: TGTGCCAGCAGCTTAGAAGGGTGGGGTACCCAGTACTTC; CDR3 protein: CASSLEGWGTQYF
clone size: -; J gene: TRBJ2-1; V gene: TRBV6-6; D gene: -; CDR3 DNA: TGTGCCAGCAGTTCCCAGTGGAATGAGCAGTTCTTC; CDR3 protein: CASSSQWNEQFF
clone size: -; J gene: TRBJ2-7; V gene: TRBV6-5; D gene: TRBD1; CDR3 DNA: TGTGCCAGCATACTCGACAGGGATCTGTACTTC; CDR3 protein: CASILDRDLYF
clone size: -; J gene: TRBJ1-5; V gene: TRBV11-2; D gene: TRBD1; CDR3 DNA: TGTGCCAGCAGCCATGACAGGGCTCGTCAGCCCCAGCATTTT; CDR3 protein: CASSHDRARQPQHF
clone size: -; J gene: TRBJ2-5; V gene: TRBV5-1; D gene: -; CDR3 DNA: TGCGCCAGCAGCTTGGACGCCCGGGAGACCCAGTACTTC; CDR3 protein: CASSLDARETQYF
clone size: -; J gene: TRBJ2-7; V gene: TRBV25-1; D gene: -; CDR3 DNA: TGTGCCAGCAGTGACGGGTACGAGCAGTACTTC; CDR3 protein: CASSDGYEQYF
clone size: -; J gene: TRBJ1-5; V gene: TRBV7-2; D gene: TRBD1; CDR3 DNA: TGTGCCAGCAGCCACAGGGGGACAAATCAGCCCCAGCATTTT; CDR3 protein: CASSHRGTNQPQHF
clone size: -; J gene: TRBJ2-2; V gene: TRBV2; D gene: -; CDR3 DNA: TGTGCCAGCAGCCCCCTCGGGGAGGAGGTAATGGCCGGGGAGCTGTTTTTT; CDR3 protein: CASSPLGEEVMAGELFF
clone size: -; J gene: TRBJ2-5; V gene: TRBV5-1; D gene: -; CDR3 DNA: TGCGCCAGCAGCTTGGAGGTCTTCCAAGAGACCCAGTACTTC; CDR3 protein: CASSLEVFQETQYF
clone size: -; J gene: TRBJ2-5; V gene: TRBV27; D gene: -; CDR3 DNA: TGTGCCACCAAGAAGGCCGGGTGGGAGACCCAGTACTTC; CDR3 protein: CATKKAGWETQYF
clone size: -; J gene: TRBJ2-5; V gene: TRBV11-3; D gene: TRBD2; CDR3 DNA: TGTGCCAGCAGCTTAGTCCGGACTAGCGGGACTCAAGAGACCCAGTACTTC; CDR3 protein: CASSLVRTSGTQETQYF
clone size: -; J gene: TRBJ1-3; V gene: TRBV6-5; D gene: TRBD1; CDR3 DNA: TGTGCCAGCAGTTACGGACAGGACTCTGGAAACACCATATATTTT; CDR3 protein: CASSYGQDSGNTIYF
clone size: few; J gene: TRBJ2-1; V gene: TRBV4-1; D gene: -; CDR3 DNA: TGCGCCAGCAGCCCCCCCAGACCCTACAATGAGCAGTTCTTC; CDR3 protein: CASSPPRPYNEQFF
clone size: -; J gene: TRBJ1-2; V gene: TRBV4-1; D gene: -; CDR3 DNA: TGCGCCAGCAGCCCATGGGACACAGCTAACTATGGCTACACCTTC; CDR3 protein: CASSPWDTANYGYTF